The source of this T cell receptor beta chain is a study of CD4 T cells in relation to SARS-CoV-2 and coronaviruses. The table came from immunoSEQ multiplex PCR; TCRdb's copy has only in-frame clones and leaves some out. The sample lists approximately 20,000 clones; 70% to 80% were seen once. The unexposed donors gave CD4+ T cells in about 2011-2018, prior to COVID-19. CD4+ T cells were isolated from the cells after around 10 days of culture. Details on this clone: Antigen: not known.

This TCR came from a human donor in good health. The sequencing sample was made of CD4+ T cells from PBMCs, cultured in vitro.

This CDR3 is CASRPRDYKKNSTDTQYF. DNA of the CDR3: TGTGCCAGCCGCCCCCGGGACTACAAAAAAAATAGCACAGATACGCAGTATTTT. J is TRBJ2-3 and V is TRBV7-9; 7 nucleotides align to TRBD2. Germline trimming cut 8 bases from V and 0 bases from J; bases unmatched to any gene: 17. The CDR3 consists of 18 residues. CDR1 is SEHNR, CDR2 FQNEAQ, per germline (reference sequence).